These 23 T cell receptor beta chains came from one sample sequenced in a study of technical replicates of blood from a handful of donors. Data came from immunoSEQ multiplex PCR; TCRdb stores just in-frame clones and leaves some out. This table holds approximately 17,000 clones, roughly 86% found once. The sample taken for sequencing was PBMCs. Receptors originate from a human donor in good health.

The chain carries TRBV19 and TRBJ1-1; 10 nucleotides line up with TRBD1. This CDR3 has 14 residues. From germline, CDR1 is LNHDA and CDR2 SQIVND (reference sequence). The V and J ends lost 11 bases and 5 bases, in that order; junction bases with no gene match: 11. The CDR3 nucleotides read TGTGCCGTAGGGACAGGGGACTTTTGGACTGAAGCTTTCTTT. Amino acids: CAVGTGDFWTEAFF.

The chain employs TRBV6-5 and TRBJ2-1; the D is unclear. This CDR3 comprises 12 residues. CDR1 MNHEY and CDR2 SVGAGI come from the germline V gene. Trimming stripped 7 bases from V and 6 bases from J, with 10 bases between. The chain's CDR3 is CASNSFLNEQFF. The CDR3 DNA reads TGTGCCAGCAACTCATTCCTCAATGAGCAGTTCTTC.

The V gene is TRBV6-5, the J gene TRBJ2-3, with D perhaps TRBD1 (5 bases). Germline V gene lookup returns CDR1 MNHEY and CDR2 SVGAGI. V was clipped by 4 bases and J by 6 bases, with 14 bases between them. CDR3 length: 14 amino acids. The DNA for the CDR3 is TGTGCCAGCAGTTCCCCAGGGTTGGGGGATACGCAGTATTTT. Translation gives CASSSPGLGDTQYF.

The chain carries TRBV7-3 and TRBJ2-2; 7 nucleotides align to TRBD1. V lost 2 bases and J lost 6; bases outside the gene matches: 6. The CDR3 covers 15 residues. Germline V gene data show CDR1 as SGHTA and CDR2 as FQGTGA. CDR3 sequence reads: CASSLYRGEAGELFF. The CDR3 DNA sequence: TGTGCCAGCAGCTTATACAGGGGAGAGGCCGGGGAGCTGTTTTTT.

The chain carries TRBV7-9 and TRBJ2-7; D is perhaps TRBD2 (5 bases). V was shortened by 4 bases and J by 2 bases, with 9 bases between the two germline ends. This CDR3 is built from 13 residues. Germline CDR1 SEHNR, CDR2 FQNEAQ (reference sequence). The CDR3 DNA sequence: TGTGCCAGCAGCTCTACTAGTCCCTACGAGCAGTACTTC. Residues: CASSSTSPYEQYF.

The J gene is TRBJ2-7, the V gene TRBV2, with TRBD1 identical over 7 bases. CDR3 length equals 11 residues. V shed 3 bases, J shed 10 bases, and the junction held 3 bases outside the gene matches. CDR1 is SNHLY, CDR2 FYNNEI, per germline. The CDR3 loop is CASSEDRSQYF. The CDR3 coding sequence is TGTGCCAGCAGTGAGGACAGGAGTCAGTACTTC. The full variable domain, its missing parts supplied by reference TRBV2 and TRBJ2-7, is EPEVTQTPSHQVTQMGQEVILRCVPISNHLYFYWYRQILGQKVEFLVSFYNNEISEKSEIFDDQFSVERPDGSNFTLKIRSTKLEDSAMYFCASSEDRSQYFGPGTRLTVT.

The CDR3 nucleotides read TGTGCCAGCACCTCTACGCCAGCCGGGGACATCCGACTATATGGCTACACCTTC. Protein product: CASTSTPAGDIRLYGYTF. The chain joins TRBV28 to TRBJ1-2; TRBD1 might be the D (6 bases). The V end was cut by 7 bases, the J end by 5 bases, with 29 bases between. Germline V gives CDR1 MDHEN, CDR2 SYDVKM. This CDR3 is built from 18 residues.

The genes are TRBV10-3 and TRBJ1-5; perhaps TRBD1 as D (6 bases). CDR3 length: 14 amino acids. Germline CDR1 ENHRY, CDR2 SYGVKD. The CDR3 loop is CATQGQDRGQPQHF. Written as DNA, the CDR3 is TGTGCGACCCAGGGGCAAGATAGGGGTCAGCCCCAGCATTTT.

CDR3: CAAQTSGYEQYF. CDR3 sequence (DNA): TGTGCCGCCCAGACTAGCGGTTACGAGCAGTACTTC. This chain connects TRBV10-3 to TRBJ2-7, with 9 bases aligning to TRBD2. Trimming removed 11 bases from V and 4 bases from J; junction bases left unmatched: 6. From germline, CDR1 is ENHRY and CDR2 SYGVKD. The CDR3 extends over 12 amino acids.

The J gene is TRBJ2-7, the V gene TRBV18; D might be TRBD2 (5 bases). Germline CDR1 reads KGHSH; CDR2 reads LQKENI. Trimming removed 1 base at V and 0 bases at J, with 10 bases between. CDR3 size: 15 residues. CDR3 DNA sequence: TGTGCCAGCTCACCACTCTCGACTATCTCCTACGAGCAGTACTTC. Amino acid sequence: CASSPLSTISYEQYF.

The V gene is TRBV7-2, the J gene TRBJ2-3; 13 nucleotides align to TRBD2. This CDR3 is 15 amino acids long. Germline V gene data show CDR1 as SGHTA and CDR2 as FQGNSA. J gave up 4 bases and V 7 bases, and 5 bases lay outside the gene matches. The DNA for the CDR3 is TGTGCCAGCATAAGACTAGCGGGAGGAGCAGATACGCAGTATTTT. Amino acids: CASIRLAGGADTQYF. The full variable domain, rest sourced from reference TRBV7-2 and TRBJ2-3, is GAGVSQSPSNKVTEKGKDVELRCDPISGHTALYWYRQSLGQGLEFLIYFQGNSAPDKSGLPSDRFSAERTGGSVSTLTIQRTQQEDSAVYLCASIRLAGGADTQYFGPGTRLTVL.

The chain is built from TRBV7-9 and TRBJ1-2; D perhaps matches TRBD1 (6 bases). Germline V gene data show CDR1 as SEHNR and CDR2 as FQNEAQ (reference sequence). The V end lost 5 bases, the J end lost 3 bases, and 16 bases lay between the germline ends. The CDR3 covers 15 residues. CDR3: CASSHPGGGDYGYTF. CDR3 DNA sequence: TGTGCCAGCAGCCACCCCGGAGGGGGGGACTATGGCTACACCTTC. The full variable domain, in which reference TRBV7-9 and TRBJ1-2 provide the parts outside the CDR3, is DTGVSQNPRHKITKRGQNVTFRCDPISEHNRLYWYRQTLGQGPEFLTYFQNEAQLEKSRLLSDRFSAERPKGSFSTLEIQRTEQGDSAMYLCASSHPGGGDYGYTFGSGTRLTVV.

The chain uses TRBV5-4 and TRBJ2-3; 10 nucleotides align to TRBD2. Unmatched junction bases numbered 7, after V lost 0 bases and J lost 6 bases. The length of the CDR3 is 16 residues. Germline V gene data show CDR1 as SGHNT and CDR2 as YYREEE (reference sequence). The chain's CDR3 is CASSLDLAGAGDTQYF. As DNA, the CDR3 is TGTGCCAGCAGCTTGGATCTAGCGGGAGCGGGGGATACGCAGTATTTT.

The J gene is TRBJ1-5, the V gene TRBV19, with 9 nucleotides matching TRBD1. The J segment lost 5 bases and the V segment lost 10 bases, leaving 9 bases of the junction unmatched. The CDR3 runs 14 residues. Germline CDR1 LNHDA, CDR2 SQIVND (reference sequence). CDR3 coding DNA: TGTGCCACCGTCGACAGGGGGGATTATCAGCCCCAGCATTTT. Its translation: CATVDRGDYQPQHF.

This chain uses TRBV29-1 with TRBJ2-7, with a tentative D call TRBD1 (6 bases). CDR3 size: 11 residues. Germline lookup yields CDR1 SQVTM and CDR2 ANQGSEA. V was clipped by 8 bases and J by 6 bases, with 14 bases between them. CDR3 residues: CSILQGSEQYF. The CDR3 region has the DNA TGCAGCATTTTACAGGGATCCGAGCAGTACTTC.

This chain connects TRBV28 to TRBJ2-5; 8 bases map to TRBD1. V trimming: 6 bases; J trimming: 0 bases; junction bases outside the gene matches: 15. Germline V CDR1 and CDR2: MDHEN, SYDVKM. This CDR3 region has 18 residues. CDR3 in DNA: TGTGCCAGCAGCCATCCGGGACAGGATGGCCTGTACCAAGAGACCCAGTACTTC. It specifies CASSHPGQDGLYQETQYF.

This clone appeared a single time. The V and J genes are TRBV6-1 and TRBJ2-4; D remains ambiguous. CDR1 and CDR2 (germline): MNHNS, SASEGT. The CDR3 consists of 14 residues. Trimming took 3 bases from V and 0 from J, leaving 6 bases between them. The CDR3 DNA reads TGTGCCAGCAGTGAGTGGCTAGCCAAAAACATTCAGTACTTC. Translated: CASSEWLAKNIQYF.

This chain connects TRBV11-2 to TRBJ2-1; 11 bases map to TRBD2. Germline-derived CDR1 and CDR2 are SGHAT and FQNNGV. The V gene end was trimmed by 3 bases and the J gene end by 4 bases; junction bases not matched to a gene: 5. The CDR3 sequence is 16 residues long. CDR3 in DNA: TGTGCCAGCAGCTTTAGGACTAGCGGGCCTTACAATGAGCAGTTCTTC. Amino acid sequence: CASSFRTSGPYNEQFF. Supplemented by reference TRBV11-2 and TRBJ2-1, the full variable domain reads EAGVAQSPRYKIIEKRQSVAFWCNPISGHATLYWYQQILGQGPKLLIQFQNNGVVDDSQLPKDRFSAERLKGVDSTLKIQPAKLEDSAVYLCASSFRTSGPYNEQFFGPGTRLTVL.

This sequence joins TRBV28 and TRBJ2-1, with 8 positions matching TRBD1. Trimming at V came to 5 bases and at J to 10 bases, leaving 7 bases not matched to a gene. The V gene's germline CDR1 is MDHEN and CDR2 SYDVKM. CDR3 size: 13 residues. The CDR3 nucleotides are TGTGCCAGCAGTCAAGGACAGGGTGGCGAGCAGTTCTTC. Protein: CASSQGQGGEQFF.

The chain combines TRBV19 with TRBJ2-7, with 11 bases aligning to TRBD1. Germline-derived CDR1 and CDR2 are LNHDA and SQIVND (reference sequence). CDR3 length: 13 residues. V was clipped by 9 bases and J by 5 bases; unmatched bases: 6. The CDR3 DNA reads TGTGCCAGCTCCGGGACAGGGGGTAACGAGCAGTACTTC. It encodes CASSGTGGNEQYF.

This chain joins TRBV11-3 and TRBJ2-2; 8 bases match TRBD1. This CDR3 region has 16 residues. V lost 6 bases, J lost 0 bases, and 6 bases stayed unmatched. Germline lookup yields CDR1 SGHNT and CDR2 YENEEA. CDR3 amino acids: CASSWGQAANTGELFF. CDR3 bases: TGTGCCAGCAGTTGGGGACAGGCCGCGAACACCGGGGAGCTGTTTTTT.

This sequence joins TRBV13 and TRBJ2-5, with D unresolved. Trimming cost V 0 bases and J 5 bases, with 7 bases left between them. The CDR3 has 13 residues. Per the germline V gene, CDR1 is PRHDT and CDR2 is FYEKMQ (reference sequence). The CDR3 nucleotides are TGTGCCAGCAGCTTAGGCCTAAGTGAGACCCAGTACTTC. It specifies CASSLGLSETQYF.

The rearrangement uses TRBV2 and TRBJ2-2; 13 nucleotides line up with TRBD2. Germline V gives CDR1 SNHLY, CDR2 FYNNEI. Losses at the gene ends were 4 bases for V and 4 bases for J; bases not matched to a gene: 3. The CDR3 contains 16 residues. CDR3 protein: CASSGRTSGSTGELFF. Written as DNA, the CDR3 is TGTGCCAGCAGTGGGAGGACTAGCGGGAGCACCGGGGAGCTGTTTTTT.